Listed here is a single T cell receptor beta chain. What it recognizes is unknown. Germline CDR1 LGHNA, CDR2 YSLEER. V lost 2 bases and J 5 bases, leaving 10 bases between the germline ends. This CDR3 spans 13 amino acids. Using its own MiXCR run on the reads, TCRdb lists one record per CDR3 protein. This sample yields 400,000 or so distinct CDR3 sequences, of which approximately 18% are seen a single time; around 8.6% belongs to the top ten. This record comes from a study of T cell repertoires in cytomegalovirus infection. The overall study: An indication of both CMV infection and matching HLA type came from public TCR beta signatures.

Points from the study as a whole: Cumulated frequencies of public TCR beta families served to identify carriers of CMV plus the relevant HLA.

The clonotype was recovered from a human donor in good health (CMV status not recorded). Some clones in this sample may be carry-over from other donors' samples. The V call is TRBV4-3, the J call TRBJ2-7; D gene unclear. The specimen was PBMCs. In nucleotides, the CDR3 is TGCGCCAGCAGCCAACAGACTGTTGACGAGCAGTACTTC. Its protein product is CASSQQTVDEQYF.